The 29 T cell receptor beta chains below were found in one sample sequenced in a study of blood T cell repertoires in COVID-19. Sequencing was performed with immunoSEQ multiplex PCR; in TCRdb, only in-frame clones are kept and a portion is missing. Of around 140,000 clones detected, about 80% appear once; the ten largest clones hold approximately 2.4%. Material for sequencing was PBMCs or T cells enriched from blood (not recorded which). All receptors derive from a man in his forties with acute COVID-19.

This clone has just one count. The chain recombines TRBV10-3 with TRBJ2-7, with 11 nucleotides matching TRBD2. The trim removed 6 bases at V and 3 bases at J, leaving 10 bases unmatched. The CDR3 loop spans 16 amino acids. CDR1 is ENHRY, CDR2 SYGVKD, per germline. CDR3 coding DNA: TGTGCCATCAGCCCCGGCGCTAGCGGGGGGAACTACGAGCAGTACTTC. Amino acids: CAISPGASGGNYEQYF.

The chain employs TRBV5-5 and TRBJ1-1; 9 bases agree with TRBD1. Looked up from germline, CDR1 is SGHKS and CDR2 is YYEKEE (reference sequence). The ends lost 4 bases at V and 0 bases at J; junction bases unmatched: 7. This CDR3 contains 16 residues. The CDR3 region is CASSQGTGSMNTEAFF. DNA of the CDR3: TGTGCCAGCAGCCAAGGGACAGGGAGTATGAACACTGAAGCTTTCTTT.

V gene TRBV5-8 combines with J gene TRBJ1-2, with a possible D match to TRBD1 (5 bases). V lost 10 bases to trimming and J lost 0 bases, with 10 bases between them. The CDR3 covers 12 residues. Per germline, CDR1 SGHTS and CDR2 YDEGEE. The CDR3 nucleotides are TGTGCCTGCGGGGGAGCTAACTATGGCTACACCTTC. Translating it yields CACGGANYGYTF.

The gene calls are TRBV11-3 and TRBJ2-1; possible D gene TRBD2, 5 bases. CDR1 and CDR2 from the germline V gene are SGHNT and YENEEA. The CDR3 is made up of 15 amino acids. Deletions cut 0 bases from V and 4 bases from J, with 10 bases between. In DNA form, the CDR3 reads TGTGCCAGCAGCTTAGATCGAGGGCCGTACAATGAGCAGTTCTTC. This encodes CASSLDRGPYNEQFF. Using reference TRBV11-3 and TRBJ2-1 for the parts outside the CDR3, the full variable domain is EAGVVQSPRYKIIEKKQPVAFWCNPISGHNTLYWYLQNLGQGPELLIRYENEEAVDDSQLPKDRFSAERLKGVDSTLKIQPAELGDSAVYLCASSLDRGPYNEQFFGPGTRLTVL.

The chain has TRBV7-6 and TRBJ2-7; the D gene is possibly TRBD2 (6 bases). The CDR3 has 14 amino acids. CDR1 and CDR2 from the germline V gene are SGHVS and FNYEAQ. V shed 2 bases and J shed 3 bases, with 11 bases lying between them. Here the CDR3 reads CASSLRLGSYEQYF. The CDR3 nucleotides read TGTGCCAGCAGCTTACGGCTCGGGAGCTACGAGCAGTACTTC.

The rearrangement joins TRBV9 to TRBJ1-1; D is perhaps TRBD1 (5 bases). The CDR3 totals 16 residues. With 3 bases removed from V and 5 bases from J, the gap between germline ends came to 20 bases. The germline V gene has CDR1 SGDLS and CDR2 YYNGEE. CDR3 nucleotide sequence: TGTGCCAGCAGCGCGAGTCCCCTAGGGGCGAGGACTGAAGCTTTCTTT. Translation gives CASSASPLGARTEAFF.

This clone was picked up a small number of times. The chain has TRBV5-1 and TRBJ2-7; 10 nucleotides agree with TRBD2. This CDR3 has 15 residues. V trimming: 6 bases; J trimming: 1 base; junction bases outside the gene matches: 7. The germline CDR1 and CDR2 sequences are SGHRS and YFSETQ. The DNA of the CDR3 is TGCGCCAGCAAGGACGGGACTAGCGTATCCTACGAGCAGTACTTC. Translating gives CASKDGTSVSYEQYF.

V is TRBV7-9 and J is TRBJ1-6; no firm D call. The CDR3 has 12 amino acids. V was clipped by 6 bases and J by 10 bases, with 10 bases between them. Germline V gene data show CDR1 as SEHNR and CDR2 as FQNEAQ (reference sequence). CDR3 bases: TGTGCCAGCAGGAGTGCCGTATCACCCCTCCACTTT. This sequence encodes CASRSAVSPLHF.

The chain links TRBV18 to TRBJ2-6; D is perhaps TRBD1 (6 bases). This CDR3 region has 15 residues. Germline-derived CDR1 and CDR2 are KGHSH and LQKENI. The V end was cut by 3 bases, the J end by 4 bases, with 10 bases between. CDR3 DNA: TGTGCCAGCTCACCCACAGGGCCCGGGGCCAACGTCCTGACTTTC. This gives the protein CASSPTGPGANVLTF.

This sequence joins TRBV19 and TRBJ2-2, with 7 bases that match TRBD1. This CDR3 comprises 15 residues. V lost 2 bases and J lost 4; bases outside the gene matches: 4. CDR1 is LNHDA and CDR2 is SQIVND in the germline V gene (reference sequence). For the CDR3, the DNA is TGTGCCAGTAGTATAACGGGACAGCCCACCGGGGAGCTGTTTTTT. This sequence encodes CASSITGQPTGELFF.

The chain is built from TRBV28 and TRBJ1-2; D not certain. The CDR3 extends over 11 amino acids. The ends were cut back, 8 bases at V and 8 bases at J, with 12 bases in the middle. Germline V gene data show CDR1 as MDHEN and CDR2 as SYDVKM. DNA of the CDR3: TGTGCCAGCTTCACCCAAGCCGGCTACACCTTC. Translation gives CASFTQAGYTF.

The V gene is TRBV20-1, the J gene TRBJ1-2, with 9 bases that match TRBD1. With 3 bases clipped from V and 4 bases from J, the junction kept 6 bases outside the gene matches. CDR1 and CDR2 (germline): DFQATT, SNEGSKA (reference sequence). CDR3 length equals 14 residues. As DNA, the CDR3 is TGCAGTGCTAGTGTCGCGACAGGGGGCTATGGCTACACCTTC. This translates into CSASVATGGYGYTF.

This clone has more than one count but fewer than ten. The chain is built from TRBV2 and TRBJ2-4; 7 nucleotides match TRBD1. The germline CDR1 and CDR2 sequences are SNHLY and FYNNEI. With 9 bases clipped from V and 9 bases from J, the junction kept 8 bases outside the gene matches. CDR3 size: 12 residues. This CDR3 is CASQQGSGIQYF. The CDR3 nucleotides read TGTGCCAGTCAACAGGGGAGTGGCATTCAGTACTTC. Looking up the rest from reference TRBV2 and TRBJ2-4 gives the full variable domain: EPEVTQTPSHQVTQMGQEVILRCVPISNHLYFYWYRQILGQKVEFLVSFYNNEISEKSEIFDDQFSVERPDGSNFTLKIRSTKLEDSAMYFCASQQGSGIQYFGAGTRLSVL.

CDR3 DNA: TGTGCCAGCTCAACTTACGCCTCCGGACAGGGAATGTCTGGCTACACCTTC. This gives the protein CASSTYASGQGMSGYTF. The rearrangement joins TRBV18 to TRBJ1-2; 8 positions match TRBD1. Germline assignment: CDR1 KGHSH and CDR2 LQKENI. The CDR3 contains 17 residues. V lost 5 bases, J lost 7 bases, and 18 bases stayed unmatched.

The V and J genes are TRBV27 and TRBJ2-7; 9 bases agree with TRBD1. This CDR3 has 17 residues. Germline CDR1 MNHEY, CDR2 SMNVEV (reference sequence). V trimming: 0 bases; J trimming: 0 bases; junction bases outside the gene matches: 6. In nucleotides, the CDR3 is TGTGCCAGCAGTTTATCTGGGACAGGGAGAAGCTCCTACGAGCAGTACTTC. It yields the protein CASSLSGTGRSSYEQYF.

This clone was seen more than once but under ten times. The CDR3 DNA reads as TGCGCCAGCAGCTTGGGCGCGGGAGTTTCCAATGAGCAGTTCTTC. Translating gives CASSLGAGVSNEQFF. The chain recombines TRBV5-1 with TRBJ2-1, with 7 positions matching TRBD2. Germline CDR1 and CDR2: SGHRS and YFSETQ. CDR3 size: 15 residues. J lost 6 bases, V lost 0 bases, and 6 bases had no gene match.

In regard to this clone: Other DNA sequences in this specimen translate into the identical CDR3. The chain carries TRBV11-3 and TRBJ2-1; 7 bases agree with TRBD1. This CDR3 has 12 residues. V lost 4 bases and J lost 7; bases outside the gene matches: 1. Germline CDR1 and CDR2: SGHNT and YENEEA. The CDR3 region is CASSSRGNEQFF. CDR3 sequence (DNA): TGTGCCAGCAGCTCCAGGGGGAATGAGCAGTTCTTC.

The V and J genes are TRBV7-9 and TRBJ2-5; 10 positions agree with TRBD2. CDR1 and CDR2 (germline): SEHNR, FQNEAQ (reference sequence). J gave up 3 bases and V 1 base, and 2 bases lay outside the gene matches. The CDR3 runs to 15 residues. The CDR3 spells CASSLVGLAEETQYF. The CDR3 DNA reads as TGTGCCAGCAGCTTAGTAGGACTAGCGGAAGAGACCCAGTACTTC.

The chain employs TRBV5-1 and TRBJ1-4; D may be TRBD1 (5 bases). Trimming cost V 4 bases and J 14 bases, with 18 bases left between them. There are 13 residues in the CDR3. Germline-derived CDR1 and CDR2 are SGHRS and YFSETQ. In DNA form, the CDR3 reads TGCGCCAGCAGCAGGGCGGACACGGAAGGGCTGTTTTTT. Amino acid sequence: CASSRADTEGLFF. The complete variable domain, with remaining parts taken from reference TRBV5-1 and TRBJ1-4, reads KAGVTQTPRYLIKTRGQQVTLSCSPISGHRSVSWYQQTPGQGLQFLFEYFSETQRNKGNFPGRFSGRQFSNSRSEMNVSTLELGDSALYLCASSRADTEGLFFGSGTQLSVL.

This chain uses TRBV5-1 with TRBJ1-6, with D uncertain. The CDR3 extends over 15 amino acids. V lost 5 bases and J lost 6, with 15 bases in between. Germline values: CDR1 SGHRS, CDR2 YFSETQ. CDR3 loop: CASRNEGSGNSPLHF. The CDR3 nucleotides are TGCGCCAGCAGAAATGAGGGATCTGGTAATTCACCCCTCCACTTT.

The chain recombines TRBV28 with TRBJ2-3, with 7 bases aligning to TRBD2. The V gene's germline CDR1 is MDHEN and CDR2 SYDVKM. The ends lost 5 bases at V and 6 bases at J; junction bases unmatched: 5. The CDR3 totals 13 residues. CDR3 protein: CASSPGGSDTQYF. CDR3 bases: TGTGCCAGCAGTCCCGGGGGGTCGGATACGCAGTATTTT.

V and J are TRBV2 and TRBJ1-2, with TRBD1 matching 9 bases. The CDR3 has 16 residues. The V gene's germline CDR1 is SNHLY and CDR2 FYNNEI. V lost 6 bases and J lost 0; bases outside the gene matches: 8. The CDR3: CASSVRTGVANYGYTF. CDR3 coding DNA: TGTGCCAGCAGCGTCCGGACAGGGGTAGCTAACTATGGCTACACCTTC. Full variable domain (outside the CDR3, taken from reference TRBV2 and TRBJ1-2): EPEVTQTPSHQVTQMGQEVILRCVPISNHLYFYWYRQILGQKVEFLVSFYNNEISEKSEIFDDQFSVERPDGSNFTLKIRSTKLEDSAMYFCASSVRTGVANYGYTFGSGTRLTVV.

In its sample, this clone was seen a few times. This chain uses TRBV10-1 with TRBJ2-2; D is possibly TRBD1 (5 bases). V lost 5 bases to trimming and J lost 1 base, with 8 bases between them. The CDR3 contains 14 residues. Germline V CDR1 and CDR2: WNHNN, SYGVQD (reference sequence). CDR3 residues: CASSRGQNTGELFF. The CDR3, as DNA: TGCGCCAGCAGTAGAGGACAGAACACCGGGGAGCTGTTTTTT.

This clone was detected only once. The chain links TRBV6-5 to TRBJ1-3, with TRBD1 as a possible D gene (5 bases). V lost 2 bases and J 0 bases, leaving 11 bases between the germline ends. CDR1 is MNHEY, CDR2 SVGAGI, per germline. The CDR3 runs 16 residues. The CDR3 DNA reads TGTGCCAGCAGTTACGTTCGGGGGAGCTCTGGAAACACCATATATTTT. It yields the protein CASSYVRGSSGNTIYF.

The J gene is TRBJ2-7, the V gene TRBV5-8; TRBD2 matches 12 bases. V lost 4 bases and J lost 7; bases outside the gene matches: 6. Germline CDR1 SGHTS, CDR2 YDEGEE. The CDR3 totals 14 residues. CDR3 in DNA: TGTGCCAGCAGCCCTAGCGGGGGGGCCAGGGAGCAGTACTTC. It is translated as CASSPSGGAREQYF.

The chain links TRBV27 to TRBJ2-7, with TRBD1 matching 7 bases. J lost 5 bases, V lost 2 bases, and 9 bases had no gene match. Germline values: CDR1 MNHEY, CDR2 SMNVEV (reference sequence). The CDR3 extends over 15 amino acids. This CDR3 reads CASSLVAGGSHEQYF. As DNA, the CDR3 is TGTGCCAGCAGTTTAGTGGCAGGGGGTTCCCACGAGCAGTACTTC.

The chain is built from TRBV28 and TRBJ2-3; 8 nucleotides line up with TRBD1. This CDR3 has 14 amino acids. V dropped 4 bases and J dropped 4; count of bases not matched to a gene: 4. Germline assignment: CDR1 MDHEN and CDR2 SYDVKM. The CDR3 DNA is TGTGCCAGCAGTTCCCAGGGGGCCCCAGATACGCAGTATTTT. It yields the protein CASSSQGAPDTQYF. Looking up the rest from reference TRBV28 and TRBJ2-3 gives the full variable domain: DVKVTQSSRYLVKRTGEKVFLECVQDMDHENMFWYRQDPGLGLRLIYFSYDVKMKEKGDIPEGYSVSREKKERFSLILESASTNQTSMYLCASSSQGAPDTQYFGPGTRLTVL.

Only one count was recorded for this clone. The chain joins TRBV5-1 to TRBJ2-3; 9 nucleotides agree with TRBD2. The germline V gene encodes CDR1 SGHRS and CDR2 YFSETQ. V trimming: 0 bases; J trimming: 1 base; junction bases outside the gene matches: 6. The CDR3 spans 17 residues. CDR3: CASSLDGAGGRTDTQYF. As DNA, the CDR3 is TGCGCCAGCAGCTTGGATGGGGCGGGGGGGCGCACAGATACGCAGTATTTT.

This chain connects TRBV18 to TRBJ1-2; D uncertain. Trimming took 4 bases from V and 0 from J, leaving 15 bases between them. The CDR3 consists of 16 residues. The V gene's germline CDR1 is KGHSH and CDR2 LQKENI. CDR3 DNA: TGTGCCAGCTCACGAGAACGGACTTACTCTAACTATGGCTACACCTTC. Amino acid sequence: CASSRERTYSNYGYTF.